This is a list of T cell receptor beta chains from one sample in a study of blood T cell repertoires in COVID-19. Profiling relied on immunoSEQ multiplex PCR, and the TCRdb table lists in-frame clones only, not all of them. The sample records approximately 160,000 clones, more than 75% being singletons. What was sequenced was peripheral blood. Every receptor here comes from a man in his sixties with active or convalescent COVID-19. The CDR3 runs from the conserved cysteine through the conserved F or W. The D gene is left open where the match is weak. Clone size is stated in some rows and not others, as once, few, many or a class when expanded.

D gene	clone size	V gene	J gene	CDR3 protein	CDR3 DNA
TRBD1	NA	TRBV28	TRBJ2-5	CASSSGQGTETQYF	TGTGCCAGCAGTTCGGGACAGGGGACAGAGACCCAGTACTTC
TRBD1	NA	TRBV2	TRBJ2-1	CASLLDREEFF	TGTGCCAGCCTCCTGGACAGGGAAGAGTTCTTC
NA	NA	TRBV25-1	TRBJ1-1	CASSKEQAGTEAFF	TGTGCCAGCAGTAAGGAACAGGCCGGGACTGAAGCTTTCTTT
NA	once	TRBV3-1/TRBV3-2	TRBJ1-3	CASSLFRNTIYF	TGTGCCAGCAGCCTCTTTCGGAACACCATATATTTT
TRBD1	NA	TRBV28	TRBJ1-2	CASSRPGQGDNYGYTF	TGTGCCAGCAGTCGCCCGGGACAGGGGGACAACTATGGCTACACCTTC
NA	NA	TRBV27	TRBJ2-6	CASSSGWSSGANVLTF	TGTGCCAGCAGTTCCGGGTGGAGCTCTGGGGCCAACGTCCTGACTTTC
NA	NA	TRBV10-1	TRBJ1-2	CASSERTTNYGYTF	TGCGCCAGCAGTGAACGAACAACTAACTATGGCTACACCTTC
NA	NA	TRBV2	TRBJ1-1	CASSEVQGRNTEAFF	TGTGCCAGCAGTGAAGTCCAGGGTAGGAACACTGAAGCTTTCTTT
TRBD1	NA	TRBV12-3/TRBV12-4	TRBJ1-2	CASSWTGKDGYTF	TGTGCCAGCAGTTGGACAGGGAAAGATGGCTACACCTTC
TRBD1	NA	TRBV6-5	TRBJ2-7	CASSSPGQKYEQYF	TGTGCCAGCAGTTCCCCGGGACAGAAGTACGAGCAGTACTTC
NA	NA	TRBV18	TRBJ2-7	CASSPGVGSYEQYF	TGTGCCAGCTCACCGGGAGTAGGCTCCTACGAGCAGTACTTC
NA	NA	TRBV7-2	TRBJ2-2	CASTARGETGELFF	TGTGCCAGCACCGCCCGGGGAGAGACCGGGGAGCTGTTTTTT
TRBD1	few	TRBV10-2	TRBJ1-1	CASIQGEWGQGNTEAFF	TGCGCCAGCATCCAAGGCGAATGGGGACAGGGGAACACTGAAGCTTTCTTT
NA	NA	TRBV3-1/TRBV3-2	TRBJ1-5	CASSQGGGQPQHF	TGTGCCAGCAGCCAAGGAGGGGGTCAGCCCCAGCATTTT
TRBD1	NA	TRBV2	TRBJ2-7	CASSGGTGTAAYEQYF	TGTGCCAGCAGTGGGGGGACAGGGACCGCCGCCTACGAGCAGTACTTC
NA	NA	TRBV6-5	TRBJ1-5	CASSYSRGGGNQPQHF	TGTGCCAGCAGTTACTCTCGAGGGGGTGGGAATCAGCCCCAGCATTTT
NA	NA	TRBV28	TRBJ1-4	CASKGGGVAEKLFF	TGTGCCAGCAAGGGTGGGGGGGTCGCGGAAAAACTGTTTTTT
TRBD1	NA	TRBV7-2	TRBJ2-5	CASSHQLDRGETQYF	TGTGCCAGCAGCCATCAATTAGACAGGGGTGAGACCCAGTACTTC
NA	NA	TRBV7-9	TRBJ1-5	CASSPLDRTDSNQPQHF	TGTGCCAGCAGCCCCCTCGACAGGACCGATAGCAATCAGCCCCAGCATTTT
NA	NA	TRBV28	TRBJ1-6	CASRGGTKGNSPLHF	TGTGCCAGCAGGGGGGGGACTAAGGGGAATTCACCCCTCCACTTT
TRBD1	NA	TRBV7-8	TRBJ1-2	CASSRFDRGLDYGYTF	TGTGCCAGCAGCAGGTTCGACAGGGGGCTAGACTATGGCTACACCTTC
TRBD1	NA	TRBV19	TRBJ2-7	CASSIGTGSSYEQYF	TGTGCCAGTAGTATAGGGACAGGGTCTTCCTACGAGCAGTACTTC
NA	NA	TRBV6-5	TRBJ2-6	CASRDISGANVLTF	TGTGCCAGCAGGGACATCTCTGGGGCCAACGTCCTGACTTTC
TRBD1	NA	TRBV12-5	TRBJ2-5	CASGLEVGTVYQETQYF	TGTGCTAGTGGTTTGGAGGTAGGGACAGTGTACCAAGAGACCCAGTACTTC
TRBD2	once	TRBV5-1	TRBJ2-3	CASSLVSGVTDTQYF	TGCGCCAGCAGCTTGGTTAGCGGGGTCACAGATACGCAGTATTTT
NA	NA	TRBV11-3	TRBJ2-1	CASSRGPPGNEQFF	TGTGCCAGCAGCCGAGGTCCCCCTGGGAATGAGCAGTTCTTC
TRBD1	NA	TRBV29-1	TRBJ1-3	CSAAEGASGNTIYF	TGCAGCGCCGCGGAGGGGGCCTCTGGAAACACCATATATTTT
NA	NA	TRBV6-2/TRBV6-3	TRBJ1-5	CASSYSGGPQHF	TGTGCCAGCAGTTACTCCGGGGGGCCCCAGCATTTT
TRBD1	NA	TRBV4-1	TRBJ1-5	CASSQEGDRGQPQHF	TGCGCCAGCAGCCAAGAAGGGGACAGGGGACAGCCCCAGCATTTT
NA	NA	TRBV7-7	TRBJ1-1	CASSPGVANTEAFF	TGTGCCAGCAGCCCGGGGGTGGCGAACACTGAAGCTTTCTTT
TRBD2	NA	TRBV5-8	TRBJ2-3	CASSYPGLLTDTQYF	TGTGCCAGCAGCTACCCGGGACTATTGACAGATACGCAGTATTTT
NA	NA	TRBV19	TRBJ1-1	CASRNGHNTEAFF	TGTGCCAGTAGAAATGGACACAACACTGAAGCTTTCTTT
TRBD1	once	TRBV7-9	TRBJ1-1	CASSYGTENTEAFF	TGTGCCAGCAGCTACGGGACAGAGAACACTGAAGCTTTCTTT
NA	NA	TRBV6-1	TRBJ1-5	CASSEVKGTGAQHF	TGTGCCAGCAGTGAAGTGAAGGGGACGGGGGCCCAGCATTTT
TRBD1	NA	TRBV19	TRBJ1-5	CASSLSTGSRGNQPQHF	TGTGCCAGTAGCCTCTCGACAGGGTCCCGGGGCAATCAGCCCCAGCATTTT
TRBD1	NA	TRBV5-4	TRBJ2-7	CASSPLGGSLTYEQYF	TGTGCCAGCTCCCCCCTAGGGGGCTCCCTAACCTACGAGCAGTACTTC
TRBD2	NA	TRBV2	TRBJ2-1	CASSDPSGRYNEQFF	TGTGCCAGCAGTGACCCTAGCGGGAGATACAATGAGCAGTTCTTC
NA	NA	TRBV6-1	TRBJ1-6	CASSESFSPLHF	TGTGCCAGCAGTGAATCCTTTTCACCCCTCCACTTT
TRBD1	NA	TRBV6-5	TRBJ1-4	CASMVGQGNEKLFF	TGTGCCAGCATGGTGGGACAGGGTAATGAAAAACTGTTTTTT
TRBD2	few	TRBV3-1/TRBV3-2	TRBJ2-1	CASSQRRLAGAGDEQFF	TGTGCCAGCAGCCAACGGAGACTAGCGGGTGCGGGGGATGAGCAGTTCTTC
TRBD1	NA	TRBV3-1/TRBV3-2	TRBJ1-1	CASSQAGGVTEAFF	TGTGCCAGCAGCCAAGCAGGGGGCGTCACTGAAGCTTTCTTT
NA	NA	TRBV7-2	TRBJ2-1	CASSRRSSYNEQFF	TGTGCCAGCAGCAGGAGGAGCTCCTACAATGAGCAGTTCTTC
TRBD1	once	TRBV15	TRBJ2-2	CATSRGSRGITGELFF	TGTGCCACCAGCAGAGGTTCCAGGGGGATAACCGGGGAGCTGTTTTTT
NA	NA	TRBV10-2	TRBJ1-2	CASSREMKGYTF	TGCGCCAGCAGTAGGGAGATGAAAGGCTACACCTTC
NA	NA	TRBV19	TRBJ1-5	CASSIGAGIKNQPQHF	TGTGCCAGTAGTATAGGGGCCGGAATTAAGAATCAGCCCCAGCATTTT
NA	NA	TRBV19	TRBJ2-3	CASSIAGAVDTQYF	TGTGCCAGTAGTATAGCGGGAGCTGTAGATACGCAGTATTTT
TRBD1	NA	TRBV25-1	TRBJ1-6	CASSELTGGRSPLHF	TGTGCCAGCAGTGAATTGACAGGGGGCAGATCACCCCTCCACTTT
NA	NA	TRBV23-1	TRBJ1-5	CASRILRDNSNQPQHF	TGCGCCAGCCGTATTTTAAGGGACAATAGCAATCAGCCCCAGCATTTT
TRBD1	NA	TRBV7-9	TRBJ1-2	CASSQLGTETYGYTF	TGTGCCAGCAGCCAACTGGGGACAGAGACCTATGGCTACACCTTC
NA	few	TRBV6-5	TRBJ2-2	CASSYTPSPGELFF	TGTGCCAGCAGTTACACCCCTAGCCCCGGGGAGCTGTTTTTT
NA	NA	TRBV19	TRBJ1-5	CASTPEGTGAYSNQPQHF	TGTGCCAGTACCCCGGAGGGGACCGGGGCATATAGCAATCAGCCCCAGCATTTT
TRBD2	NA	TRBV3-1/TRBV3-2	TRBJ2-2	CASSFLAGGLTGELFF	TGTGCCAGCAGCTTCCTAGCGGGGGGGCTAACCGGGGAGCTGTTTTTT
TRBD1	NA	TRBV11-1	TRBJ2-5	CASSLTATGVETQYF	TGTGCCAGCAGCTTAACGGCGACAGGGGTTGAGACCCAGTACTTC
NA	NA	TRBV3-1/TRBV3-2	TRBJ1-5	CASSQGQFSNQPQHF	TGTGCCAGCAGCCAAGGCCAGTTTAGCAATCAGCCCCAGCATTTT
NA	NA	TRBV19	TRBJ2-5	CASRPDRLAETQYF	TGTGCCAGTAGACCCGACAGGTTAGCAGAGACCCAGTACTTC
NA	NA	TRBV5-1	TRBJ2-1	CASSQEGEISYNEQFF	TGCGCCAGCAGCCAGGAGGGCGAGATCTCCTACAATGAGCAGTTCTTC
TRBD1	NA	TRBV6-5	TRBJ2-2	CASSYRGPSTGELFF	TGTGCCAGCAGTTACAGGGGGCCGAGCACCGGGGAGCTGTTTTTT
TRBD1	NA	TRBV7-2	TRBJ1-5	CASSLMTGGNNQPQHF	TGTGCCAGCAGCTTGATGACAGGGGGCAATAATCAGCCCCAGCATTTT
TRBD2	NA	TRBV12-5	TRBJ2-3	CASQSSTSGSGDTQYF	TGTGCTAGCCAATCTTCGACTAGCGGGAGCGGCGATACGCAGTATTTT